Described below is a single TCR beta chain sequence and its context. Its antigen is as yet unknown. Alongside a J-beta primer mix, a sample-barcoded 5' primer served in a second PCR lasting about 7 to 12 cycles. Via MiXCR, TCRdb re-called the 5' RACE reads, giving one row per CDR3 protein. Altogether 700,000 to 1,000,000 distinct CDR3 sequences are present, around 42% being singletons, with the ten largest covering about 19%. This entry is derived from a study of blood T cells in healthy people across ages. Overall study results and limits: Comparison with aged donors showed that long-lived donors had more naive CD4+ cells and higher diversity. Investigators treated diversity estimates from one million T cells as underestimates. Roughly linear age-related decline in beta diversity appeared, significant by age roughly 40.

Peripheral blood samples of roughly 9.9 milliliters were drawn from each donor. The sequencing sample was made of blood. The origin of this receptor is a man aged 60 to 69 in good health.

The CDR3 reads CSARLGTASYNEQFF. The CDR3 region has the DNA TGCAGTGCTAGACTCGGGACAGCCTCCTACAATGAGCAGTTCTTC. The rearrangement uses TRBV20-1 and TRBJ2-1, with 7 bases matching TRBD1. The CDR3 consists of 15 residues. Germline lookup yields CDR1 DFQATT and CDR2 SNEGSKA (reference sequence). Trimming at V came to 2 bases and at J to 0 bases, leaving 4 bases not matched to a gene.